The clone carrying this T cell receptor beta chain has only one observation. The PCR made use of 60 Vbeta and 13 Jbeta primers. The method was immunoSEQ multiplex PCR; TCRdb's version includes in-frame clones alone and lacks a portion of them. The profile covers about 92,000 clones, with roughly 73% appearing a single time and around 7.3% taken by the ten largest. CDR3 length: 13 residues. V lost 8 bases, J lost 6 bases, and 9 bases stayed unmatched. The germline CDR1 and CDR2 sequences are SQVTM and ANQGSEA. The data stem from a study of cytomegalovirus exposure and HLA in healthy donors. The chain joins TRBV29-1 to TRBJ2-3; 9 bases are a match to TRBD2. The sequencing sample was made of PBMCs. The clonotype originates from a man aged 50-59 years in good health and CMV-seropositive. The CDR3 loop is CSRAGGRGDTQYF. Written as DNA, the CDR3 is TGCAGCAGGGCGGGGGGGAGAGGGGATACGCAGTATTTT.